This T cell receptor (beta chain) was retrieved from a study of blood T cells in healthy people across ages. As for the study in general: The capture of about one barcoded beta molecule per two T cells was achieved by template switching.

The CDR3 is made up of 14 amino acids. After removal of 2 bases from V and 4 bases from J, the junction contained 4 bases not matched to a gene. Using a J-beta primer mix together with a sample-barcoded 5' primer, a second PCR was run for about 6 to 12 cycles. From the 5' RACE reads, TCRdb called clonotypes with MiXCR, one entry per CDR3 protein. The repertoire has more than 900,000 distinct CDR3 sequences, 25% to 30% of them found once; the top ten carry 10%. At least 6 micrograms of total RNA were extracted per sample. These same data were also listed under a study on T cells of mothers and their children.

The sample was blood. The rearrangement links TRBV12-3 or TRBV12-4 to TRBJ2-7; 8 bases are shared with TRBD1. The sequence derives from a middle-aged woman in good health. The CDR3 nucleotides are TGTGCCAGCAGTTTAAACAGGGGGAATTACGAGCAGTACTTC. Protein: CASSLNRGNYEQYF.